These T cell receptor beta chains were read from a single sample in a study of T-cell memory formation after mild COVID-19. TCRdb re-called the 5' RACE reads through MiXCR, storing one row per CDR3 protein. The top ten clones hold 9.5% to 15% of a sample with almost 550,000 distinct CDR3 sequences, about 20% of them seen once. Sequenced sample: PBMCs or a T cell subset sorted from them (not recorded which). Every receptor here comes from an adult woman who had mild COVID-19 (a few samples of this study predate the infection). Cell type and time point are not known. Both conserved end residues are part of each CDR3. D genes are given only for firm matches. The size field is filled for only some rows; it gives once, few, many or a size class.

DNA	CDR3	D	V	J	size
TGTGCCAGCAGCGGGGAAGGGTCGCGGAGCTCCTACAATGAGCAGTTCTTC	CASSGEGSRSSYNEQFF	-	TRBV9	TRBJ2-1	-
TGTGCCATCAGTGAGTCAGGGAGGGGGCGCCAGGGGTTGTCCCAGCATTTT	CAISESGRGRQGLSQHF	TRBD1	TRBV10-3	TRBJ1-5	-
TGTGCCAGTCATAGCGGGGGGGCTCGCTACAATGAGCAGTTCTTC	CASHSGGARYNEQFF	TRBD2	TRBV27	TRBJ2-1	many
TGTGCCAGCAGCGAGGGCCCAGGGTTCACTAATGAAAAACTGTTTTTT	CASSEGPGFTNEKLFF	-	TRBV9	TRBJ1-4	-
TGTGCCAGCAGCTGGGCCGACACTGAAGCTTTCTTT	CASSWADTEAFF	-	TRBV5-6	TRBJ1-1	-
TGTGCCAGCCACCACGGGACAGGGGTAGGAGAGACCCAGTACTTC	CASHHGTGVGETQYF	TRBD1	TRBV25-1	TRBJ2-5	-
TGCGCCAGCAGCTTGGCCCTTGGGGTCCTGACCTACGAGCAGTACTTC	CASSLALGVLTYEQYF	-	TRBV5-1	TRBJ2-7	-
TGTGCCAGCAGCGAGGGACAAGGCGCCGAGCAGTACTTC	CASSEGQGAEQYF	-	TRBV7-9	TRBJ2-7	-
TGTGCCAGCAGCTCAGGGACTACGCTCGATACGCAGTATTTT	CASSSGTTLDTQYF	TRBD2	TRBV11-2	TRBJ2-3	-
TGTGCCAGCAGCCAAGCAGAAGCAGGGGGCAGGAACGAGCAGTACTTC	CASSQAEAGGRNEQYF	TRBD1	TRBV3-1	TRBJ2-7	few
TGTGCCACCAGCAGAGAACTACTAGGGGATGAGCAGTTCTTC	CATSRELLGDEQFF	-	TRBV15	TRBJ2-1	few
TGTGCCAGCAGCTTTACAGGGGTACAGCCCCAGCATTTT	CASSFTGVQPQHF	TRBD1	TRBV2	TRBJ1-5	few
TGTGCCAGCAGTTCAGGACAGGCCCGGGACGAGCAGTACTTC	CASSSGQARDEQYF	TRBD1	TRBV27	TRBJ2-7	few
TGTGCCAGCAATCCCCTAGGGGACCGGACAGGGGGAAAAAACATTCAGTACTTC	CASNPLGDRTGGKNIQYF	TRBD1	TRBV27	TRBJ2-4	few
TGCGCCAGCAGCAGGCAGGCTAGCGGGGGTATACTAACCTACGAGCAGTACTTC	CASSRQASGGILTYEQYF	TRBD2	TRBV5-1	TRBJ2-7	few
TGCAGCGGGGGACAGGGATCCTACGAGCAGTACTTC	CSGGQGSYEQYF	TRBD1	TRBV29-1	TRBJ2-7	many